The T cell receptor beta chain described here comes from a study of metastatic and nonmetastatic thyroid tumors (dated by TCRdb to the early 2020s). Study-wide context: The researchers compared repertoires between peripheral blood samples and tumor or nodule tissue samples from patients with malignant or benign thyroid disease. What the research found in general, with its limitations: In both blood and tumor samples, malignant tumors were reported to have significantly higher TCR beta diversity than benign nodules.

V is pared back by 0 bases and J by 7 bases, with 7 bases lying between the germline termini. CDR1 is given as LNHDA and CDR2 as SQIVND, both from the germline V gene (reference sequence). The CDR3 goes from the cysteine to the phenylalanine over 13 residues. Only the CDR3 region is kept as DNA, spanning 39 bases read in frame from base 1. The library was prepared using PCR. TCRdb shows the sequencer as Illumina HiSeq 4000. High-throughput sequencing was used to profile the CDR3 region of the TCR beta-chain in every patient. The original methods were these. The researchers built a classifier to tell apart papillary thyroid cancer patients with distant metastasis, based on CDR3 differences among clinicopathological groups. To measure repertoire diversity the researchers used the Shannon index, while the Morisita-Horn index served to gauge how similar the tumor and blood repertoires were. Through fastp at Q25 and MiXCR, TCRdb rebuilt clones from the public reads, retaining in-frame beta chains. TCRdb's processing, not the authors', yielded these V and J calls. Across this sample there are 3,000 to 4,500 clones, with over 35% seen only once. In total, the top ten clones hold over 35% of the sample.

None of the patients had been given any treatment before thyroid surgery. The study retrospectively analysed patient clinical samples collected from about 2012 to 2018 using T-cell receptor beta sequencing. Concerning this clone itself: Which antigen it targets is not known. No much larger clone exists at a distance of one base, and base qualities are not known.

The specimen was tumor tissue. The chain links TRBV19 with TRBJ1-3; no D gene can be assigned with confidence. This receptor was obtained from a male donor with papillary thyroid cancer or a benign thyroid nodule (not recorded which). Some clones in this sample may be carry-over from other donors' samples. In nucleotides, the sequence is TGTGCCAGTAGTATAGATCAAGGGAACACCATATATTTT. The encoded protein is CASSIDQGNTIYF.